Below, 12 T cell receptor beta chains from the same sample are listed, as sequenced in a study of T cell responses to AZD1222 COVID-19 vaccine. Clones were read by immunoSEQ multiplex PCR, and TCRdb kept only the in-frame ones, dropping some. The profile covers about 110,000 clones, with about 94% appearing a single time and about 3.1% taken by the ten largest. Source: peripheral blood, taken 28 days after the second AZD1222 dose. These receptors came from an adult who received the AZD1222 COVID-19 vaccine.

This CDR3 is CSVGRQGAKYEQYF. The CDR3 region has the DNA TGCAGCGTTGGACGACAGGGGGCGAAGTACGAGCAGTACTTC. This chain joins TRBV29-1 and TRBJ2-7, with 10 bases identical to TRBD1. The CDR3 sequence is 14 residues long. Germline-derived CDR1 and CDR2 are SQVTM and ANQGSEA. V shed 4 bases, J shed 4 bases, and the junction held 7 bases outside the gene matches.

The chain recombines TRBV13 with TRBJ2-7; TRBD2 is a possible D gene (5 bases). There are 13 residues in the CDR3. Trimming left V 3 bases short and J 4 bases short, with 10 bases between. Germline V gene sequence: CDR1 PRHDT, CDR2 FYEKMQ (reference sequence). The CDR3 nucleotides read TGTGCCAGCAGCTTTCCCGGGGATTACGAGCAGTACTTC. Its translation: CASSFPGDYEQYF.

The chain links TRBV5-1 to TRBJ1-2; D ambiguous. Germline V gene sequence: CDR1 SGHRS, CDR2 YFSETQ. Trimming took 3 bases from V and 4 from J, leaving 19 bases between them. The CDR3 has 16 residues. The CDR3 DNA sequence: TGCGCCAGCAGCTCAGACTATAGTAATGTTATCTATGGCTACACCTTC. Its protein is CASSSDYSNVIYGYTF.

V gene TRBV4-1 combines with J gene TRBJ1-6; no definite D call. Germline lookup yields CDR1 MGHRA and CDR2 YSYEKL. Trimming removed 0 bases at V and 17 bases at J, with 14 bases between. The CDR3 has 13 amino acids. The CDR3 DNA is TGCGCCAGCAGCCAAGATGATCCCGGACCTGTCCACTTT. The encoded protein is CASSQDDPGPVHF.

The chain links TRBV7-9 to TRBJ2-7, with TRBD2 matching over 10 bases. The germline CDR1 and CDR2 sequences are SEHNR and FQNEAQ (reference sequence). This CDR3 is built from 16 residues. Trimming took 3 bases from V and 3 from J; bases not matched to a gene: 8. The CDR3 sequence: CASSFSKREGDYEQYF. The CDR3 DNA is TGTGCCAGCAGCTTTAGTAAGCGGGAGGGGGACTACGAGCAGTACTTC.

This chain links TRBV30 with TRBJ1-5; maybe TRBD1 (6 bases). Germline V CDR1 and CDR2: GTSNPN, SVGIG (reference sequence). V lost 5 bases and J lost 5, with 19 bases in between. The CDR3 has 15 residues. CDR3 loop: CAWAEGTTTYQPQHF. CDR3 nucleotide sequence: TGTGCCTGGGCGGAAGGGACAACTACTTATCAGCCCCAGCATTTT.

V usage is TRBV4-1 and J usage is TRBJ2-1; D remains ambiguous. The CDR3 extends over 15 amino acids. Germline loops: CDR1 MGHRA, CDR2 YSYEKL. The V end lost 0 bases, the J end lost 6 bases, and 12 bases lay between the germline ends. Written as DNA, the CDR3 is TGCGCCAGCAGCCAAGATTGGAACTCCCTCAATGAGCAGTTCTTC. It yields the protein CASSQDWNSLNEQFF.

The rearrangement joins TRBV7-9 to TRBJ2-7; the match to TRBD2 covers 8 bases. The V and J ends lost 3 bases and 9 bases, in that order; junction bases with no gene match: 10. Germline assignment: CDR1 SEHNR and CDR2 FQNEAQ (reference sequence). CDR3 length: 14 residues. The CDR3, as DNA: TGTGCCAGCAGCTTTAGCGGGGAATCGAGGGTGCAGTACTTC. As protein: CASSFSGESRVQYF.

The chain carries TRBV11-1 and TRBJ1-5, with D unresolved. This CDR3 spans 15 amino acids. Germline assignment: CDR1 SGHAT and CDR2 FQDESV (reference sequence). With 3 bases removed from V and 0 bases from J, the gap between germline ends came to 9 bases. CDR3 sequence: CASSFGPDSNQPQHF. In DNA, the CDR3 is TGTGCCAGCAGCTTTGGACCTGATAGCAATCAGCCCCAGCATTTT.

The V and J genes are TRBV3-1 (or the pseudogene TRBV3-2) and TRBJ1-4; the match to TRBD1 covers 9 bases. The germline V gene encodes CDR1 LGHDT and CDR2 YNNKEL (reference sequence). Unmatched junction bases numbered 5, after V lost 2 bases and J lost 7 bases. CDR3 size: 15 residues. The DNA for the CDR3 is TGTGCCAGCAGCCAAATGGCGACAGGGGGTGAAAAACTGTTTTTT. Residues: CASSQMATGGEKLFF.

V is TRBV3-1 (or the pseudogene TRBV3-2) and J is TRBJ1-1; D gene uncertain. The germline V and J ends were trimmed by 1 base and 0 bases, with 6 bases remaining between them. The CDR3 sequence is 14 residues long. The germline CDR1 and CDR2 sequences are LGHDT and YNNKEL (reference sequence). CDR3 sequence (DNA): TGTGCCAGCAGCCAAGTTGGACTGAACACTGAAGCTTTCTTT. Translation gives CASSQVGLNTEAFF.

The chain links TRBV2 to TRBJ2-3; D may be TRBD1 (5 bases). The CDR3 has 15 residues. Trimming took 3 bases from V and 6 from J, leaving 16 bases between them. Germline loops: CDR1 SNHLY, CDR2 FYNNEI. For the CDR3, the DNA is TGTGCCAGCAGTGATTCTGGAGTTGGGGCGGATACGCAGTATTTT. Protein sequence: CASSDSGVGADTQYF.